This T cell receptor (beta chain) appears in the sequencing data of a study of CD8+CD57+ T cells in acquired aplastic anemia (dated by TCRdb to between 2017 and 2018). Study-level background: Extracted DNA from sorted CD4+ and CD8+ cells averaged about 3 ug, ranging from about 0.19 to 30 ug. A CD8+CD57+ expansion meant a frequency higher than the mean frequency seen in healthy subjects.

The investigation overall reported the following: Patients and healthy controls showed no significant difference in CD8+ Simpson's diversity (P=0.060). Although around 30 CD8+ CDR3 sequences were shared by patients and controls, these sequences appeared highly expressed in patients and within the immunodominant clones of patients.

This clonotype was observed a handful of times. No cognate antigen has been identified for it. No quality values exist for individual bases; no much larger clone is one base distant. Flow cytometry had shown CD8+CD57+ cell expansion in the patients selected for sequencing. Every patient had severe acquired aplastic anemia, diagnosed using the International Study of Aplastic Anemia and Agranulocytosis and Camitta criteria. No therapy had been received by the patients at the time of blood sampling. The study deep-sequenced TCR repertoires of sorted CD4+ and CD8+ blood T cells from severe aplastic anemia patients and healthy subjects. Patients were enrolled in the USA under clinicaltrials.gov protocols 00001620, 01623167, 00001397, 00071045, 00081523 and 00961064. Ficoll-Paque density gradient centrifugation was used to isolate peripheral blood mononuclear cells. CD4+ and CD8+ T cells were sorted by FACS or magnetic beads before DNA extraction.

Between the V and J ends, shortened by 4 bases and 0 bases respectively, the junction contains 14 bases. From a lookup of the germline V gene, CDR1 and CDR2 are SGHRS and YFSETQ. From the cysteine through the phenylalanine, the CDR3 covers 16 amino acids. The kept DNA is CDR3 alone, 48 bases in frame from the first base. Profiling of TCR beta VDJ combinations and CDR3 sequences used genomic DNA as the template. An Illumina HiSeq 2000 was used for TCR repertoire sequencing. From the authors' description of their analysis: Repertoires were assessed using TRBV/TRBJ rearrangement plots, CDR3 size and DJ length profiles, and Simpson's diversity index. The immunodominant clone was defined as the most abundant DNA sequence in deep sequencing data. CDR3 amino acid sequences were screened for sharing across subjects and were compared with published repertoires and the VDJdb database. The public reads were run again by TCRdb, first through fastp at Q25 and then through MiXCR, and only productive beta chains were kept. For every CDR3 protein sequence, its rows merge into one entry that carries the most common genes and DNA. The V and J calls shown here were made by TCRdb, not taken from the authors' results. The table for this sample lists 200,000 or so distinct CDR3 sequences; roughly 50% of them were counted only once. The ten largest clones take up about 20% of the sample.

The sample taken for sequencing was sorted CD4+, CD8+, or CD8+CD57+ T cells (not recorded which) from PBMCs. The V and J genes are TRBV5-1 and TRBJ2-1; the D gene is possibly TRBD2, with 5 bases matching. The clonotype originates from a human donor with aplastic anemia. This receptor carries the CDR3 CASSARTEDSYNEQFF. The bases are TGCGCCAGCAGCGCCCGGACGGAGGACTCCTACAATGAGCAGTTCTTC.